Below are 5 T cell receptor beta chains sequenced from a single sample in a study of T cell responses to AZD1222 COVID-19 vaccine. Repertoires were generated with immunoSEQ multiplex PCR, while TCRdb's copy carries only in-frame clones and drops some. This table has fewer than 150,000 clones, about 89% appearing once. The material sequenced was peripheral blood, taken 28 days after the second AZD1222 dose. These receptors were obtained from an adult who received the AZD1222 COVID-19 vaccine.

The V and J genes are TRBV10-3 and TRBJ1-2; TRBD1 might be the D (5 bases). The CDR3 spans 15 residues. V was cut by 0 bases and J by 0 bases, with 8 bases left in between. From germline, CDR1 is ENHRY and CDR2 SYGVKD. In nucleotides, the CDR3 is TGTGCCATCAGTGAGTCCCAGGGAACTAACTATGGCTACACCTTC. This codes for CAISESQGTNYGYTF.

The chain employs TRBV6-1 and TRBJ1-3; no clear D gene. The V end was cut by 2 bases, the J end by 0 bases, with 5 bases between. The germline CDR1 and CDR2 sequences are MNHNS and SASEGT. This CDR3 spans 14 amino acids. The CDR3 sequence is CASSEPSSGNTIYF. DNA of the CDR3: TGTGCCAGCAGTGAACCGAGCTCTGGAAACACCATATATTTT.

The chain uses TRBV6-6 and TRBJ1-2, with 7 bases fitting TRBD1. The length of the CDR3 is 14 residues. With 6 bases clipped from V and 4 bases from J, the junction kept 8 bases outside the gene matches. Germline loops: CDR1 MNHNY, CDR2 SVGAGI (reference sequence). CDR3 bases: TGTGCCAGCAGAAATGCGGGACAGATCTATGGCTACACCTTC. Its protein is CASRNAGQIYGYTF.

A single count supports this clone. This chain links TRBV6-5 with TRBJ2-1; 11 nucleotides align to TRBD2. Trimming took 4 bases from V and 2 from J; bases not matched to a gene: 1. Looked up from germline, CDR1 is MNHEY and CDR2 is SVGAGI. The CDR3 consists of 15 residues. CDR3 nucleotides: TGTGCCAGCAGTTTAGCGGGGGGGCCCTACAATGAGCAGTTCTTC. Residues: CASSLAGGPYNEQFF.

The chain carries TRBV10-1 and TRBJ2-1; 13 nucleotides line up with TRBD2. The CDR3 is 15 amino acids. Germline V gives CDR1 WNHNN, CDR2 SYGVQD (reference sequence). The J segment lost 6 bases and the V segment lost 6 bases, leaving 5 bases of the junction unmatched. CDR3: CASSRTSGSFNEQFF. The CDR3 nucleotides read TGCGCCAGCAGCCGGACTAGCGGGAGTTTCAATGAGCAGTTCTTC.